This TCR beta chain came from a study of blood T cell repertoires in COVID-19. This CDR3 region has 16 residues. Germline CDR1 SGDLS, CDR2 YYNGEE. Trimming cost V 3 bases and J 0 bases, with 10 bases left between them. Authors' analysis steps: Researchers report that nucleated cell counts were estimated from reference gene primer amplification. Produced via immunoSEQ multiplex PCR; TCRdb's table is partial and in-frame only. From that table come the V and J calls and clone size; the DNA was used to work out D and trimming. Of 140,000 to 150,000 clones in the sample, around 80% were seen once. Each recovered donor of Cohort 3 presented with two negative PCRs, clearance, or symptom resolution.

This clonotype was sampled from a woman in her 50s who had recovered from COVID-19. Sequencing was carried out using PBMCs or T cells enriched from blood (not recorded which). This sequence joins TRBV9 and TRBJ1-6; D possibly corresponds to TRBD1 (5 bases). The CDR3 is CASSGGGSSYNSPLHF. The CDR3 DNA sequence: TGTGCCAGCAGCGGTGGGGGGAGCTCCTATAATTCACCCCTCCACTTT.